The entry below describes one T cell receptor beta chain. Its target is not known. Method: immunoSEQ multiplex PCR; TCRdb's copy keeps in-frame clones and lacks some. The sample lists around 720,000 clones, around four fifths seen once, with around 2% in the top ten. CDR1 and CDR2 from the germline V gene are LNHDA and SQIVND (reference sequence). CDR3 length: 14 amino acids. V lost 7 bases to trimming and J lost 1 base, with 11 bases between them. This entry belongs to a study of shared clonotypes between healthy human individuals. Points from the study as a whole: Several donors had 4% to 6.5% of their naive CD4 clonotypes in common.

Sequenced: memory CD4+ T cells sorted from blood. Subset given: CD45RA-negative fraction. The J gene is TRBJ2-1, the V gene TRBV19; D not certain. This TCR was recovered from a woman between 25 and 40 years old in good health. CDR3 in DNA: TGTGCCAGTACTTCAGGATTTTCCTACAATGAGCAGTTCTTC. Its translation is CASTSGFSYNEQFF.